Presented here are 18 T cell receptor beta chains from one specimen sequenced in a study of shared clonotypes between healthy human individuals. Sequencing used immunoSEQ multiplex PCR; TCRdb keeps in-frame clones, though not all of them. The table lists some 1 million clones, about 74% of them singletons. The sequenced sample was memory CD4+ T cells sorted from blood. The subset: CD45RA-negative fraction. The source is a man aged 18 to 35 in good health.

The J gene is TRBJ2-7, the V gene TRBV5-1, with unresolved D. The CDR3 consists of 13 residues. Germline V gene sequence: CDR1 SGHRS, CDR2 YFSETQ. Trimming left V 9 bases short and J 2 bases short, with 15 bases between. For the CDR3, the DNA is TGCGCCAACCGGCCTGGCAGACCCTACGAGCAGTACTTC. Its protein product is CANRPGRPYEQYF. The full variable domain, with the rest looked up from reference TRBV5-1 and TRBJ2-7, is KAGVTQTPRYLIKTRGQQVTLSCSPISGHRSVSWYQQTPGQGLQFLFEYFSETQRNKGNFPGRFSGRQFSNSRSEMNVSTLELGDSALYLCANRPGRPYEQYFGPGTRLTVT.

The V and J genes are TRBV9 and TRBJ1-3; no definite D call. The CDR3 is made up of 13 amino acids. From germline, CDR1 is SGDLS and CDR2 YYNGEE. Trimming took off 5 bases at V and 4 bases at J, with 10 bases between the two ends. The CDR3 here is CASSQRAGNTIYF. CDR3 sequence (DNA): TGTGCCAGCAGTCAAAGGGCAGGAAACACCATATATTTT. Drawing the rest from reference TRBV9 and TRBJ1-3, the complete variable domain is DSGVTQTPKHLITATGQRVTLRCSPRSGDLSVYWYQQSLDQGLQFLIQYYNGEERAKGNILERFSAQQFPDLHSELNLSSLELGDSALYFCASSQRAGNTIYFGEGSWLTVV.

J is TRBJ2-1 and V is TRBV2; 8 nucleotides align to TRBD1. Germline V gives CDR1 SNHLY, CDR2 FYNNEI. The CDR3 loop spans 15 amino acids. V gave up 6 bases and J gave up 8 bases; unmatched junction bases: 12. DNA for the CDR3: TGTGCCAGCAGGGCTGACAGGGGTAGTTGGGATGAGCAGTTCTTC. This gives the protein CASRADRGSWDEQFF.

The chain uses TRBV5-8 and TRBJ2-5; 9 bases map to TRBD2. V lost 4 bases, J lost 2 bases, and 6 bases stayed unmatched. The CDR3 has 15 amino acids. CDR1 and CDR2 from the germline V gene are SGHTS and YDEGEE. CDR3 coding DNA: TGTGCCAGCAGCCACCTAGCGGGGCTACAAGAGACCCAGTACTTC. This codes for CASSHLAGLQETQYF.

The rearrangement links TRBV28 to TRBJ1-2; D uncertain. V was clipped by 0 bases and J by 0 bases, with 5 bases between them. The CDR3 spans 14 residues. CDR1 MDHEN and CDR2 SYDVKM come from the germline V gene. The CDR3 nucleotides are TGTGCCAGCAGTTTATGGGCGTCTAACTATGGCTACACCTTC. It encodes CASSLWASNYGYTF.

The chain combines TRBV5-1 with TRBJ2-7; 9 bases map to TRBD2. The germline V gene has CDR1 SGHRS and CDR2 YFSETQ. V lost 8 bases and J lost 1; bases outside the gene matches: 10. The CDR3 has 15 amino acids. CDR3 loop: CASQREVGRSYEQYF. CDR3 in DNA: TGCGCCAGTCAGCGGGAGGTGGGACGATCCTACGAGCAGTACTTC.

The genes are TRBV12-5 and TRBJ1-2; 8 bases are shared with TRBD1. Germline CDR1 reads LGHNT; CDR2 reads FRNRAP. The CDR3 runs 15 residues. Trimming cost V 6 bases and J 9 bases; bases outside gene matches: 15. CDR3 bases: TGTGCTAGTGGCGACGGATTACTGACAGGGGACAGCTACACCTTC. Translated, it gives CASGDGLLTGDSYTF.

This sequence joins TRBV7-9 and TRBJ2-2; no clear D. The CDR3 is made up of 13 amino acids. With 5 bases removed from V and 2 bases from J, the gap between germline ends came to 6 bases. Germline lookup yields CDR1 SEHNR and CDR2 FQNEAQ (reference sequence). CDR3 DNA sequence: TGTGCCAGCAGCCGATTTAACACCGGGGAGCTGTTTTTT. Translated: CASSRFNTGELFF.

This rearrangement joins TRBV30 to TRBJ2-1; possibly TRBD2 for D (6 bases). The ends were cut back, 0 bases at V and 1 base at J, with 13 bases in the middle. The CDR3 consists of 16 residues. Per germline, CDR1 GTSNPN and CDR2 SVGIG (reference sequence). CDR3 amino acids: CAWSVLAVQSYNEQFF. The CDR3 nucleotides read TGTGCCTGGAGTGTACTAGCCGTCCAGTCCTACAATGAGCAGTTCTTC.

The chain links TRBV2 to TRBJ2-5; the match to TRBD2 covers 14 bases. This CDR3 is 16 amino acids long. V was clipped by 3 bases and J by 3 bases; unmatched bases: 3. The V gene's germline CDR1 is SNHLY and CDR2 FYNNEI. The CDR3, as DNA: TGTGCCAGCAGTGATTGGGGACTAGCGGGAGAAGAGACCCAGTACTTC. Residues: CASSDWGLAGEETQYF.

This clone was seen ten or more times. The chain uses TRBV6-5 and TRBJ1-2, with 9 bases aligning to TRBD1. The CDR3 spans 15 residues. CDR1 and CDR2 from the germline V gene are MNHEY and SVGAGI. V was pared by 2 bases and J by 5 bases, with 6 bases of the junction left unmatched. The chain's CDR3 is CASSYEDRGTYGYTF. The CDR3 coding sequence is TGTGCCAGCAGTTACGAGGACAGGGGAACATATGGCTACACCTTC.

This clone has a handful of counts. This rearrangement joins TRBV9 to TRBJ2-3; 8 bases are shared with TRBD1. CDR1 SGDLS and CDR2 YYNGEE come from the germline V gene. The CDR3 length is 18 residues. Losses at the gene ends were 2 bases for V and 0 bases for J; bases not matched to a gene: 11. The DNA for the CDR3 is TGTGCCAGCAGCGTCGGGACAGGAGTGATGTCTAGCACAGATACGCAGTATTTT. Its translation is CASSVGTGVMSSTDTQYF.

V usage is TRBV6-1 and J usage is TRBJ2-1, with 8 bases fitting TRBD2. Trimming at V came to 3 bases and at J to 2 bases, leaving 3 bases not matched to a gene. Per the germline V gene, CDR1 is MNHNS and CDR2 is SASEGT. The CDR3 loop spans 15 amino acids. The CDR3 coding sequence is TGTGCCAGCAGTGACAATAGCGGGACCTACAATGAGCAGTTCTTC. This encodes CASSDNSGTYNEQFF.

J is TRBJ2-3 and V is TRBV19, with D uncertain. Germline V gives CDR1 LNHDA, CDR2 SQIVND (reference sequence). The CDR3 is 14 amino acids. Between the trimmed V and J ends, which lost 5 bases and 0 bases, there was a span of 9 bases. The CDR3 is CASSLAASTDTQYF. DNA of the CDR3: TGTGCCAGTAGTTTAGCCGCTAGCACAGATACGCAGTATTTT.

In this sample, this clone turned up many times. This sequence joins TRBV25-1 and TRBJ1-5; TRBD1 matches at 7 bases. The V gene end was trimmed by 3 bases and the J gene end by 2 bases; junction bases not matched to a gene: 7. Germline lookup yields CDR1 MGHDK and CDR2 SYGVNS. This CDR3 region has 16 residues. The CDR3 DNA is TGTGCCAGCAGTGACGGGCAGGGGGGACGCAATCAGCCCCAGCATTTT. Amino acid sequence: CASSDGQGGRNQPQHF.

This chain uses TRBV15 with TRBJ2-5; D gene ambiguous. The CDR3 loop spans 13 amino acids. V dropped 3 bases and J dropped 4 bases, with 9 bases sitting between them. Per the germline V gene, CDR1 is LNHNV and CDR2 is YYDKDF (reference sequence). For the CDR3, the DNA is TGTGCCACCAGCAGCGACTTGGGAGAGACCCAGTACTTC. It specifies CATSSDLGETQYF.

This chain uses TRBV2 with TRBJ2-7, with a tentative D call TRBD2 (6 bases). CDR1 and CDR2 (germline): SNHLY, FYNNEI. The CDR3 is made up of 14 amino acids. V was cut by 7 bases and J by 8 bases, with 21 bases left in between. Here the CDR3 reads CASTQGGFIGQQYF. The CDR3 DNA reads TGTGCCAGCACCCAAGGAGGGTTTATTGGCCAGCAGTACTTC.

This rearrangement joins TRBV10-3 to TRBJ2-5, with D maybe TRBD1 (7 bases). The CDR3 consists of 13 residues. V lost 6 bases and J 2 bases, leaving 10 bases between the germline ends. The germline V gene encodes CDR1 ENHRY and CDR2 SYGVKD. The CDR3 loop reads CAIRAGQQETQYF. CDR3 coding DNA: TGTGCCATCAGGGCGGGACAGCAAGAGACCCAGTACTTC.